This record concerns one T cell receptor (beta chain) sequence. Antigen unknown. This sample is drawn from a study of cytomegalovirus exposure and HLA in healthy donors. Regarding the study as a whole: The classifier reportedly diagnosed cytomegalovirus status with high sensitivity and specificity.

Looked up from germline, CDR1 is MGHRA and CDR2 is YSYEKL. This CDR3 region has 16 residues. The J segment lost 2 bases and the V segment lost 4 bases, leaving 3 bases of the junction unmatched. PCR employed 60 Vbeta and 13 Jbeta primers. Assay used: immunoSEQ multiplex PCR; TCRdb lists only in-frame clones, some missing. The sample carries around 110,000 clones, over 60% recorded once. The chain recombines TRBV4-1 with TRBJ2-7; the match to TRBD2 covers 15 bases. This receptor was obtained from a male donor in good health and CMV-seronegative. Sequenced material: PBMCs. CDR3 DNA: TGCGCCAGCAGCCGCGGACTAGCGGGAGGGCCCTACGAGCAGTACTTC. Translation gives CASSRGLAGGPYEQYF.